This T cell receptor beta chain was captured by sequencing in a study of blood T cells in healthy people across ages. Background on the study: About one barcoded beta molecule was captured per two T cells (by template switching).

Study findings and constraints: Age showed a roughly linear inverse relationship with TCR beta diversity per million T cells.

Worth noting for this clonotype: Its specificity is unknown.

Alongside a J-beta primer mix, a sample-barcoded 5' primer served in a second PCR lasting about 7 to 11 cycles. Every sample returned 2.5 million or more CDR3-containing paired-end reads. TCRdb re-derived calls from the 5' RACE reads in MiXCR, one entry per CDR3 protein. Counted here are under 2,000,000 distinct CDR3 sequences, around half occurring once; the ten biggest clones make up over 2%. This CDR3 is 16 amino acids long. The ends were cut back, 6 bases at V and 4 bases at J, with 16 bases in the middle. Healthy Russian Caucasian donors spanned ages about 6 to 90 years. The rearrangement joins TRBV12-3 or TRBV12-4 to TRBJ1-6; D possibly corresponds to TRBD1 (6 bases). Sequencing was performed on blood. The clonotype was recovered from a woman aged 40 to 49 in good health. CDR3 sequence (DNA): TGTGCCAGCAGAATGGGGGGGGCACGGTATAATTCACCCCTCCACTTT. As protein: CASRMGGARYNSPLHF.